A selection of T cell receptor beta chains follows, all from one sample in a study of yellow fever vaccine responses in identical twins. TCRdb redid the calling of the RT-PCR reads with MiXCR, one entry per CDR3 protein. The sample has about 19,000 distinct CDR3 sequences, under 70% seen once; the top ten hold approximately 2.2%. This sample comprised T cells from blood (PBMCs), unsorted or a sorted subset (not recorded which), obtained before or after yellow fever vaccination (not recorded which). The receptor set was obtained from a woman aged 18-29 years who received the yellow fever vaccine. Each CDR3 is given with its conserved first and last residue. Fields, in order: CDR3 DNA, CDR3 protein, J gene, V gene, clone size, D gene. A D gene is named only where the DNA matches it firmly. Where a row states a size, it is once, few, many or the class of an expanded clone; other rows omit it.

CDR3nt: TGTGCCAGCAGTTTCCCCAGGGCCAATGAGCAGTTCTTC; CDR3aa: CASSFPRANEQFF; j_gene: TRBJ2-1; v_gene: TRBV12-3/TRBV12-4; abundance: -; d_gene: -
CDR3nt: TGTGCCAGCTCACCACTTCAGGGTCCTAGCACAGATACGCAGTATTTT; CDR3aa: CASSPLQGPSTDTQYF; j_gene: TRBJ2-3; v_gene: TRBV18; abundance: -; d_gene: -
CDR3nt: TGCAGTGCTAGAGTCTCCGCTTACCAAGAGACCCAGTACTTC; CDR3aa: CSARVSAYQETQYF; j_gene: TRBJ2-5; v_gene: TRBV20-1; abundance: once; d_gene: -
CDR3nt: TGCAGCGTTGAAGATCCCAGTGGCCCAGATACGCAGTATTTT; CDR3aa: CSVEDPSGPDTQYF; j_gene: TRBJ2-3; v_gene: TRBV29-1; abundance: -; d_gene: -
CDR3nt: TGTGCCAGCAGCACCCAAGGGAGTTCACCCCTCCACTTT; CDR3aa: CASSTQGSSPLHF; j_gene: TRBJ1-6; v_gene: TRBV3-1; abundance: few; d_gene: -
CDR3nt: TGTGCCAGCAGTTTGGACAGCGGTTATGGCTACACCTTC; CDR3aa: CASSLDSGYGYTF; j_gene: TRBJ1-2; v_gene: TRBV12-3/TRBV12-4; abundance: few; d_gene: -
CDR3nt: TGTGCCAGCAGTGACTCCGTAGCGGGGGGGAGCACAGATACGCAGTATTTT; CDR3aa: CASSDSVAGGSTDTQYF; j_gene: TRBJ2-3; v_gene: TRBV6-4; abundance: -; d_gene: TRBD2
CDR3nt: TGCGCCAGCAGTAACGGCAGGGTCACAGATACGCAGTATTTT; CDR3aa: CASSNGRVTDTQYF; j_gene: TRBJ2-3; v_gene: TRBV10-2; abundance: -; d_gene: -
CDR3nt: TGTGCCAGCAGCTTAGCCGACAGGGGGGGCAATCAGCCCCAGCATTTT; CDR3aa: CASSLADRGGNQPQHF; j_gene: TRBJ1-5; v_gene: TRBV11-1; abundance: -; d_gene: TRBD1
CDR3nt: TGTGCCAGCTCACCCGACAGGGCCAATCAGCCCCAGCATTTT; CDR3aa: CASSPDRANQPQHF; j_gene: TRBJ1-5; v_gene: TRBV18; abundance: -; d_gene: TRBD1
CDR3nt: TGTGCCAGCAGCTTGGGGACAGGGGGTGAAAAACTGTTTTTT; CDR3aa: CASSLGTGGEKLFF; j_gene: TRBJ1-4; v_gene: TRBV5-4; abundance: -; d_gene: TRBD1
CDR3nt: TGCAGTGCTATACAAAGAACTACTAACTATGGCTACACCTTC; CDR3aa: CSAIQRTTNYGYTF; j_gene: TRBJ1-2; v_gene: TRBV20-1; abundance: -; d_gene: -
CDR3nt: TGCAGCGCGTGGGGGCGGGGGGGCCTAAGCACAGATACGCAGTATTTT; CDR3aa: CSAWGRGGLSTDTQYF; j_gene: TRBJ2-3; v_gene: TRBV20-1; abundance: -; d_gene: TRBD2
CDR3nt: TGCAGCGTTGAGGCCACCCGGAGGGCCCAGTACTTC; CDR3aa: CSVEATRRAQYF; j_gene: TRBJ2-5; v_gene: TRBV29-1; abundance: -; d_gene: -
CDR3nt: TGCAGTGCTACGACGGAATCTGGGGCCAACGTCCTGACTTTC; CDR3aa: CSATTESGANVLTF; j_gene: TRBJ2-6; v_gene: TRBV20-1; abundance: few; d_gene: -
CDR3nt: TGTGCCAGCAGTACCCTTCCATCAGGCTCTAAGATCACAGATACGCAGTATTTT; CDR3aa: CASSTLPSGSKITDTQYF; j_gene: TRBJ2-3; v_gene: TRBV6-1; abundance: -; d_gene: -
CDR3nt: TGCAGCGCTATCGGGACAGGGGGATCGTGGCAGTACTTC; CDR3aa: CSAIGTGGSWQYF; j_gene: TRBJ2-7; v_gene: TRBV29-1; abundance: once; d_gene: TRBD1
CDR3nt: TGTGCCATCAGTGACTTGGGGGAAGCTTTCTTT; CDR3aa: CAISDLGEAFF; j_gene: TRBJ1-1; v_gene: TRBV10-3; abundance: once; d_gene: -
CDR3nt: TGTGCCAGCAGTTACCAAGCGGGGGGGCCCACAGATACGCAGTATTTT; CDR3aa: CASSYQAGGPTDTQYF; j_gene: TRBJ2-3; v_gene: TRBV6-5; abundance: -; d_gene: TRBD2
CDR3nt: TGTGCCAGCTCTACCACATCCTCAGCTAACTATGGCTACACCTTC; CDR3aa: CASSTTSSANYGYTF; j_gene: TRBJ1-2; v_gene: TRBV18; abundance: -; d_gene: -
CDR3nt: TGCAGCGCCGGACAGATGCAAGAGACCCAGTACTTC; CDR3aa: CSAGQMQETQYF; j_gene: TRBJ2-5; v_gene: TRBV29-1; abundance: -; d_gene: -
CDR3nt: TGTGCCAGCAGCTTAGGACTAGCGGGATGGCAGACCCAGTACTTC; CDR3aa: CASSLGLAGWQTQYF; j_gene: TRBJ2-5; v_gene: TRBV11-3; abundance: few; d_gene: TRBD2
CDR3nt: TGTGCCAGTAGCAGGAGAGGGGAGCTGTTTTTT; CDR3aa: CASSRRGELFF; j_gene: TRBJ2-2; v_gene: TRBV19; abundance: -; d_gene: -
CDR3nt: TGTGCCACCAGCAGAGGACAGGGGGCGAGTCAGCCCCAGCATTTT; CDR3aa: CATSRGQGASQPQHF; j_gene: TRBJ1-5; v_gene: TRBV15; abundance: -; d_gene: TRBD1
CDR3nt: TGTGCCAGCACTGCGGACCACTATGGCTACACCTTC; CDR3aa: CASTADHYGYTF; j_gene: TRBJ1-2; v_gene: TRBV2; abundance: -; d_gene: -
CDR3nt: TGCGCCAGCAGCCCCGTGGGGAACACCATATATTTT; CDR3aa: CASSPVGNTIYF; j_gene: TRBJ1-3; v_gene: TRBV10-1; abundance: -; d_gene: -
CDR3nt: TGCAGTGCTGGCAGTAGCGGGTCTAGCACAGATACGCAGTATTTT; CDR3aa: CSAGSSGSSTDTQYF; j_gene: TRBJ2-3; v_gene: TRBV20-1; abundance: few; d_gene: TRBD2
CDR3nt: TGTGCCAGCAGTTACTCGATTTCCGGGAACACTGAAGCTTTCTTT; CDR3aa: CASSYSISGNTEAFF; j_gene: TRBJ1-1; v_gene: TRBV6-5; abundance: -; d_gene: -
CDR3nt: TGTGCCAGCAGTTCCTGGACTACCAGGGGGGAGCTGTTTTTT; CDR3aa: CASSSWTTRGELFF; j_gene: TRBJ2-2; v_gene: TRBV27; abundance: -; d_gene: -
CDR3nt: TGTGCCAGCAGTGACGGAGCCTACGAGCAGTACTTC; CDR3aa: CASSDGAYEQYF; j_gene: TRBJ2-7; v_gene: TRBV2; abundance: -; d_gene: -
CDR3nt: TGTGCCATCCATAGCGGCTTCTCTGGAAACACCATATATTTT; CDR3aa: CAIHSGFSGNTIYF; j_gene: TRBJ1-3; v_gene: TRBV10-3; abundance: few; d_gene: -
CDR3nt: TGTGCCACCAGTGATCAAAAAGTCCAGGGCAATGAGCAGTTCTTC; CDR3aa: CATSDQKVQGNEQFF; j_gene: TRBJ2-1; v_gene: TRBV24-1; abundance: -; d_gene: -
CDR3nt: TGTGCCACCAGTGACCCCAGCGGGGGGGTAAATGAGCAGTTCTTC; CDR3aa: CATSDPSGGVNEQFF; j_gene: TRBJ2-1; v_gene: TRBV24-1; abundance: -; d_gene: TRBD2